Below are 14 T cell receptor beta chains sequenced from a single sample in a study of blood T cells in healthy people across ages (dated by TCRdb to between 2014 and 2017). The method was 5' RACE. Sequencing was performed on an Illumina HiSeq 2500. A second PCR of about 7 to 12 cycles was run with a J-beta primer mix and a sample-barcoded 5' primer. TCRdb applied fastp at Q25 and MiXCR to the public reads, then kept only in-frame beta chains. Each record represents a unique CDR3 protein, reported with the most common genes and DNA among its rows. This sample is represented by 540,000 or so distinct CDR3 sequences; about 25% of them were singletons. Just over 8.5% of the sample lies in the top ten. Another study also made use of these data, one on T cells of mothers and their children.

The sequenced sample was blood. The receptors stem from a boy aged 5-17 years in good health.

The rearrangement joins TRBV7-6 to TRBJ1-6; tentatively, D is TRBD1 (5 bases). The CDR3 consists of 14 residues. Trimming stripped 5 bases from V and 6 bases from J, with 11 bases between. The V gene's germline CDR1 is SGHVS and CDR2 FNYEAQ. The CDR3 reads CASSRGQANSPLHF. As DNA, the CDR3 is TGTGCCAGCAGCCGCGGACAAGCTAATTCACCCCTCCACTTT.

The chain carries TRBV12-3 or TRBV12-4 and TRBJ2-3, with 11 bases that match TRBD2. Losses at the gene ends were 5 bases for V and 2 bases for J; bases not matched to a gene: 15. There are 19 residues in the CDR3. The CDR3 bases are TGTGCCAGCAGTAAACGATTACTACTAGCGGGGGACAACACAGATACGCAGTATTTT. It yields the protein CASSKRLLLAGDNTDTQYF.

This clonotype showed up just a few times. The chain employs TRBV7-8 and TRBJ2-6, with 9 bases identical to TRBD1. The V gene's germline CDR1 is SGHVS and CDR2 FQNEAQ. CDR3 size: 18 residues. V trimming: 6 bases; J trimming: 0 bases; junction bases outside the gene matches: 9. The CDR3 sequence is CASSPRPGQGSGANVLTF. The CDR3 DNA is TGTGCCAGCAGTCCTAGACCGGGACAGGGCTCTGGGGCCAACGTCCTGACTTTC.

This clonotype was detected a few times. The rearrangement links TRBV7-2 to TRBJ2-5; weak D call: TRBD1 (7 bases). The closer fit of TRBJ2-1 to the DNA end suggests the J call may be wrong. The CDR3 loop spans 14 amino acids. The germline gives CDR1 SGHTA, CDR2 FQGNSA. CDR3 nucleotide sequence: TGTGCCAGCAGCTTAGTAGGAGGGGGCGATGAGCAGTTCTTC. It yields the protein CASSLVGGGDEQFF.

This clonotype was counted a few times. The chain employs TRBV6-5 and TRBJ2-3, with 7 bases that match TRBD1. CDR1 MNHEY and CDR2 SVGAGI come from the germline V gene. V trimming: 6 bases; J trimming: 3 bases; junction bases outside the gene matches: 6. The CDR3 consists of 14 residues. CDR3 in amino acids: CASSHKTGTDTQYF. The CDR3 DNA follows: TGTGCCAGCAGCCACAAGACAGGGACAGATACGCAGTATTTT.

The chain uses TRBV19 and TRBJ2-1; 7 bases match TRBD1. Germline V gene sequence: CDR1 LNHDA, CDR2 SQIVND (reference sequence). The CDR3 spans 15 residues. V was pared by 6 bases and J by 0 bases, with 5 bases of the junction left unmatched. In nucleotides, the CDR3 is TGTGCCAGTAGCATGGACAGGAGCTCCTACAATGAGCAGTTCTTC. This translates into CASSMDRSSYNEQFF.

The rearrangement joins TRBV18 to TRBJ2-2; tentatively, D is TRBD1 (5 bases). V was trimmed by 0 bases and J by 4 bases, leaving 12 bases between them. The CDR3 spans 16 residues. Germline V lookup: CDR1 KGHSH, CDR2 LQKENI. In DNA form, the CDR3 reads TGTGCCAGCTCACCACCGACCAGGGCGGTCACCGGGGAGCTGTTTTTT. Residues: CASSPPTRAVTGELFF.

This chain links TRBV7-3 with TRBJ2-5; a weak D match, TRBD2 (6 bases). The DNA matches TRBJ2-1 better at its end, which makes the J call doubtful. The CDR3 runs to 15 residues. The V gene's germline CDR1 is SGHTA and CDR2 FQGTGA. CDR3 nucleotides: TGTGCCAGCAGCCCCCAGACTAGTGCCCGAAATGAGCAGTTCTTC. It translates to CASSPQTSARNEQFF.

Comments on this clonotype: Compared with germline, one end of the junction differs, possibly owing to a read error. The chain joins TRBV7-7 to TRBJ2-5; TRBD2 aligns across 8 bases. The CDR3 runs 14 residues. CDR1 is SSHAT, CDR2 FNYEAQ, per germline (reference sequence). The CDR3 DNA reads TGTGCTAGCAGCTTACAAGCGGGGGAAGAGACCCAGTACTTC. It yields the protein CASSLQAGEETQYF.

This chain joins TRBV10-3 and TRBJ2-5; D gene ambiguous. Germline V CDR1 and CDR2: ENHRY, SYGVKD. The CDR3 spans 13 residues. Trimming took off 4 bases at V and 5 bases at J, with 11 bases between the two ends. The CDR3 here is CAISGAAEETQYF. CDR3 sequence (DNA): TGTGCCATCAGTGGGGCCGCGGAGGAGACCCAGTACTTC.

V is TRBV28 and J is TRBJ2-1, with D tentatively TRBD2 (5 bases). CDR3 size: 16 residues. CDR1 and CDR2 from the germline V gene are MDHEN and SYDVKM. The ends were cut back, 2 bases at V and 5 bases at J, with 16 bases in the middle. The chain's CDR3 is CASSLMAGGLNNEQFF. The CDR3 DNA is TGTGCCAGCAGTTTAATGGCGGGTGGGCTGAACAATGAGCAGTTCTTC. Full variable domain (rest looked up from reference TRBV28 and TRBJ2-1): DVKVTQSSRYLVKRTGEKVFLECVQDMDHENMFWYRQDPGLGLRLIYFSYDVKMKEKGDIPEGYSVSREKKERFSLILESASTNQTSMYLCASSLMAGGLNNEQFFGPGTRLTVL.

DNA of the CDR3: TGCGCCAGCAGCCAAGGGACTAGCGGGAGGGGTTTCACAGATACGCAGTATTTT. Translating it yields CASSQGTSGRGFTDTQYF. The chain is built from TRBV4-3 and TRBJ2-3; TRBD2 aligns across 15 bases. The junction had 4 bases not matched to a gene; V was cut back by 1 base and J by 2 bases. The CDR3 has 18 amino acids. The germline CDR1 and CDR2 sequences are LGHNA and YSLEER.

This clonotype was observed a handful of times. V usage is TRBV19 and J usage is TRBJ1-1; 9 nucleotides align to TRBD1. The V segment lost 5 bases and the J segment 4 bases; nucleotides outside the gene matches: 8. The CDR3 has 15 amino acids. The germline V gene encodes CDR1 LNHDA and CDR2 SQIVND (reference sequence). The CDR3 DNA is TGTGCCAGTAGTCCCTCCGGGACAGGGTTCACTGAAGCTTTCTTT. This translates into CASSPSGTGFTEAFF. Full variable domain (rest looked up from reference TRBV19 and TRBJ1-1): DGGITQSPKYLFRKEGQNVTLSCEQNLNHDAMYWYRQDPGQGLRLIYYSQIVNDFQKGDIAEGYSVSREKKESFPLTVTSAQKNPTAFYLCASSPSGTGFTEAFFGQGTRLTVV.

A few counts support this clonotype. The chain joins TRBV29-1 to TRBJ2-3, with no clear D. Germline loops: CDR1 SQVTM, CDR2 ANQGSEA. Trimming pared 3 bases from V and 1 base from J, leaving 11 bases between. The CDR3 runs to 14 residues. This chain's CDR3 is CSVDRQEGTDTQYF. DNA for the CDR3: TGCAGCGTTGACCGGCAGGAAGGCACAGATACGCAGTATTTT.